What follows is one TCR beta chain and its context. The sample originates from a study of blood T cell repertoires in COVID-19. Original handling: Amplification of reference gene primers provided the estimated nucleated cell counts. The method was immunoSEQ multiplex PCR; TCRdb's version includes in-frame clones alone and lacks a portion of them. The V and J calls and clone size were taken over from that table, and D and trimming were inferred from the DNA. The sample yields about 150,000 clones, about 85% seen once. This CDR3 contains 15 residues. V shed 7 bases, J shed 1 base, and the junction held 8 bases outside the gene matches. Germline loops: CDR1 MNHEY, CDR2 SVGAGI.

Sequencing input: peripheral blood. The source is a woman aged 55-75 years with COVID-19, enrolled during active disease. V is TRBV6-5 and J is TRBJ1-1, with 8 bases that match TRBD1. CDR3 protein: CASTGDRIRNTEAFF. CDR3 DNA: TGTGCCAGCACCGGGGACAGGATTAGGAACACTGAAGCTTTCTTT.